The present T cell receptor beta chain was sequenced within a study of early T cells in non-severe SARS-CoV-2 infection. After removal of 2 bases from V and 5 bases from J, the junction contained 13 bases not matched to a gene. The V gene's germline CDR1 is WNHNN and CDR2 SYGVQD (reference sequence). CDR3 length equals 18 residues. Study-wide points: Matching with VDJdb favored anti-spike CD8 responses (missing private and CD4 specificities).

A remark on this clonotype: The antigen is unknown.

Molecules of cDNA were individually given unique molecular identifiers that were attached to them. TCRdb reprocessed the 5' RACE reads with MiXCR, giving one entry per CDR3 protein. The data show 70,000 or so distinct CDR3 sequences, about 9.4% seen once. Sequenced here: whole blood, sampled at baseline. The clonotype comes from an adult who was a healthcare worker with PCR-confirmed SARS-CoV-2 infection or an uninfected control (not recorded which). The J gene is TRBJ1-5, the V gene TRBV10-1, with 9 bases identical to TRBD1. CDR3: CASSESFGQGILDQPQHF. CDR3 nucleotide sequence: TGCGCCAGCAGTGAGAGTTTTGGACAGGGGATTTTAGATCAGCCCCAGCATTTT.